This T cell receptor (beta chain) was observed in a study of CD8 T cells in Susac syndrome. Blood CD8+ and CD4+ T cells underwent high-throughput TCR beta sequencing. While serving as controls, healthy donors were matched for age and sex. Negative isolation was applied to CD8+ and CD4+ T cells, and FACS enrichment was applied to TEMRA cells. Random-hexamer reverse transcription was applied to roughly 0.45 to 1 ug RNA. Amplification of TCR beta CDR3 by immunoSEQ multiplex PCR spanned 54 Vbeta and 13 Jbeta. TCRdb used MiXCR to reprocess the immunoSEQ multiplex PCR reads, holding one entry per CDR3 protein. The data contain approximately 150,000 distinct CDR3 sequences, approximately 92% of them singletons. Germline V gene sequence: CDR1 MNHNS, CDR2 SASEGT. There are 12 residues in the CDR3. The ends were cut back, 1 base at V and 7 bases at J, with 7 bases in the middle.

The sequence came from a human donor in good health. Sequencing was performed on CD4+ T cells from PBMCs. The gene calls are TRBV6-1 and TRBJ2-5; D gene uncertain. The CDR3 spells CASSEVASTQYF. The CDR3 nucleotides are TGTGCCAGCAGTGAAGTTGCGTCGACCCAGTACTTC.